Shown below are 8 T cell receptor beta chains from a single sample sequenced in a study of T-cell reconstitution after alpha-beta-depleted transplantation in children. A TCRbeta library incorporating unique molecular identifiers was prepared. TCRdb re-derived calls from the PCR reads in MiXCR, one entry per CDR3 protein. The sample holds 190,000 or so distinct CDR3 sequences, less than 8% seen once. The sample was PBMCs from the stem cell graft donor, taken from the stem cell graft. The origin of the receptors is a human donor who donated a stem cell graft to a child with Wiskott-Aldrich syndrome.

This clonotype was picked up many times. The V gene is TRBV12-3 or TRBV12-4, the J gene TRBJ2-1; TRBD1 agrees at 9 bases. CDR3 length: 13 amino acids. V gave up 6 bases and J gave up 6 bases; unmatched junction bases: 3. As DNA, the CDR3 is TGTGCCAGCAGAACGGACAGGGGCAATGAGCAGTTCTTC. It yields the protein CASRTDRGNEQFF.

This clonotype was detected ten times or more. CDR3 sequence reads: CASRQSGTKETQYF. DNA of the CDR3: TGCGCCAGCAGACAATCCGGGACAAAAGAGACCCAGTACTTC. This rearrangement joins TRBV4-1 to TRBJ2-5; possibly TRBD1 for D (6 bases). V lost 6 bases, J lost 3 bases, and 14 bases lay in between. Germline lookup yields CDR1 MGHRA and CDR2 YSYEKL. The CDR3 sequence is 14 residues long.

Turning to this clonotype: A clone one base away is much larger, so this may be a read error. The V call is TRBV9, the J call TRBJ2-7, with unresolved D. The CDR3 loop spans 15 amino acids. V lost 0 bases and J lost 2, with 12 bases in between. Germline V gene data show CDR1 as SGDLS and CDR2 as YYNGEE. CDR3: CASSVEIDQTYEQYF. In nucleotides, the CDR3 is TGTGCCAGCAGCGTAGAGATCGACCAGACCTACGAGCAGTACTTC.

This clonotype was found many times. The chain links TRBV12-3 or TRBV12-4 to TRBJ1-5; D is uncertain. The germline V and J ends were trimmed by 3 bases and 7 bases, with 13 bases remaining between them. The CDR3 sequence is 14 residues long. The DNA for the CDR3 is TGTGCCAGCAGTTTTACTGGTCCGGGACAGCCCCAGCATTTT. This gives the protein CASSFTGPGQPQHF.

This chain links TRBV5-1 with TRBJ2-7; the D gene is possibly TRBD1 (5 bases). V was trimmed by 0 bases and J by 0 bases, leaving 10 bases between them. Per germline, CDR1 SGHRS and CDR2 YFSETQ. The CDR3 runs to 15 residues. The CDR3 reads CASSLGQGFSYEQYF. The DNA of the CDR3 is TGCGCCAGCAGCTTGGGCCAGGGCTTCTCCTACGAGCAGTACTTC.

This clonotype was seen more than once but under ten times. The rearrangement uses TRBV28 and TRBJ1-5; TRBD1 matches 9 bases. The V gene's germline CDR1 is MDHEN and CDR2 SYDVKM. Germline trimming cut 2 bases from V and 2 bases from J; bases unmatched to any gene: 10. There are 18 residues in the CDR3. CDR3: CASSLPWDRVRGNQPQHF. In DNA, the CDR3 is TGTGCCAGCAGTTTACCTTGGGACAGGGTGAGGGGCAATCAGCCCCAGCATTTT.

The sample holds a few counts of this clonotype. The chain joins TRBV5-6 to TRBJ1-1; D remains ambiguous. CDR1 and CDR2 from the germline V gene are SGHDT and YYEEEE. This CDR3 spans 14 amino acids. V was clipped by 2 bases and J by 0 bases, with 8 bases between them. CDR3 coding DNA: TGTGCCAGCAGCTTCATGGTAATGAACACTGAAGCTTTCTTT. Its translation is CASSFMVMNTEAFF.

This clonotype was observed at least ten times. V and J are TRBV29-1 and TRBJ2-7, with 8 positions matching TRBD2. The CDR3 is 15 residues long. V gave up 3 bases and J gave up 2 bases; unmatched junction bases: 9. Germline V gives CDR1 SQVTM, CDR2 ANQGSEA. The CDR3 nucleotides read TGCAGCGTTGAGTTCCGGCGGGGGGCCACCTACGAGCAGTACTTC. Amino acid sequence: CSVEFRRGATYEQYF.